This note documents a single T cell receptor beta chain sequence. Its antigen remains unidentified. Per-nucleotide qualities are absent, and no much larger clonotype sits a single base away. From the germline V gene (reference sequence), CDR1 is MNHEY and CDR2 is SMNVEV. At the junction V is shortened by 6 bases and J by 0 bases, with 17 bases in between. CDR3 length: 17 amino acids, cysteine to phenylalanine. The only DNA kept is the CDR3, 51 bases in frame from the first base. The cohort comprised 710 or so healthy bone marrow donors. Cohort members were all nominally healthy when sampled, although unrecorded immune exposures were likely present. The donor was CMV seronegative and belonged to the group of 352 seronegative cohort members. Each donor provided a peripheral blood sample, and peripheral blood mononuclear cells were used for TCR beta sequencing. Genomic DNA was extracted from the blood cell samples with the Qiagen DNeasy Blood Extraction Kit.

Receptor amplification or capture employed the immunoSEQ multiplex PCR assay. A mixture of 60 forward primers for TCR Vbeta segments and 13 reverse primers for TCR Jbeta segments was used in the multiplex PCR. Amplification of the CDR3 region of rearranged TCR beta genes was performed with a multiplex PCR assay on genomic DNA. On the Illumina HiSeq System, the amplified TCR beta libraries were sequenced as 87-base-pair reads. In the paper's pipeline: A later analysis counted tens of millions of unique TCR beta chains across the 550 to 700 repertoires, and around 12 million of these chains were shared by at least two donors. Raw reads were error-corrected and collapsed into unique sequences with a nearest-neighbor algorithm that merged closely related sequences to remove PCR and sequencing errors. To assign V, D and J gene segments, CDR3 sequences were aligned to IMGT reference sequences. Each retained sequence needed at least a six-nucleotide match to both a V gene segment and a J gene segment. Rearrangements were called productive when the CDR3 lacked stop codons and stayed in frame with V and J; all others were non-productive. CDR3 was defined according to IMGT convention as the region running from the second conserved V-encoded cysteine to the conserved J-encoded phenylalanine. In an earlier analysis of more than 550 of the donors, sequences lacking an unambiguous match to a single V gene segment were excluded. An earlier analysis of about 600 of the donors called V segments functional above 56.7% productive rearrangements and segregating when the between-donor standard deviation exceeded 5%. To diagnose cytomegalovirus status from the catalog of TCR beta chain sequences, a statistical classification framework was built. In a later analysis, V and J genes were assigned by comparing TCR nucleotide sequences against IMGT/GENE-DB human TR gene sequences. Using the TCRdist pipeline, a later analysis assigned CDR3 sequences along with most-parsimonious VDJ recombination scenarios. In a later analysis, every TCR beta chain was defined by the combination of its CDR3 amino acid sequence and its V-gene family, and reads without a unique V-gene family were dropped. In a later analysis, approximately 590 highly shared, low-generation-probability nucleotide sequences were removed to address suspected cross-contamination and a sequencing artifact. In a later analysis, a clonal expansion index for each public chain was calculated from normalized within-repertoire ranks of inferred template counts. Generation probabilities in a later analysis came from a VDJ recombination model fitted to out-of-frame rearrangements, and those results were checked against IGoR. Hypergeometric tests were used in a later analysis to score TCR-TCR, TCR-HLA and TCR-CMV co-occurrence, with a repertoire-size bias correction applied to the TCR pairs. False discovery rates were estimated in a later analysis by permuting HLA or CMV assignments 20 times. In a later analysis, co-occurring TCRs were grouped with DBSCAN, and TCRdist sequence similarity was added when clustering was performed within HLA-allele-positive subsets. Repertoires with fewer than 30,000 or more than 120,000 public chains were left out of co-occurrence clustering, as were four to six repertoires with anomalous nucleotide sharing. The table was pulled from immuneACCESS by TCRdb, which kept in-frame rearrangements only. Such tables lose some clones; where checked, under half of the loss comes from unresolved V genes, and the rest has no known cause. The V and J calls and the clone size are those of that table, but D and trimming were determined from the DNA. This sample lists about 250,000 clones; roughly 70% were detected once. The ten largest make up approximately 2.3% of the sample.

These data are taken from a study of cytomegalovirus exposure and HLA in healthy donors (dated by TCRdb to between 2016 and 2019). As for the study more broadly: An earlier analysis of approximately 640 of the donors reported roughly 300 Gb of sequence data and around 120 million unique TCR beta sequences from some 180 million T cells. An early release that covered approximately 600 HLA-typed donors contained around 300 gigabases of sequencing data and about 84 million unique TCR sequences. Of the 300 to 400 genotyped donors, over 65% fell in the genetic ancestry cluster associated with self-reported Caucasian donors. The aim of the study was to test whether cataloging public T cell receptors could identify signatures of past pathogen exposure. The T cell repertoires of several hundred subjects were profiled by immunosequencing and related to cytomegalovirus serostatus. A separate validation cohort of roughly 120 different subjects was used in addition to the roughly 720-subject first cohort. The study combined high-throughput TCR immunosequencing, statistical association of individual TCRs with disease status, and machine learning to predict cytomegalovirus infection status. To study patterns of TCR occurrence, a later analysis re-analyzed previously published TCR beta repertoires from around 700 donors and added high-resolution HLA genotyping. The later analysis used no new phenotypic data to find candidate immune exposures, relying instead on TCR beta sequences and their occurrence across donors. In an earlier analysis of 587 of the donors, high-throughput TCR beta sequencing was used to judge whether each TCR beta V gene segment behaved as functional or pseudogenic. Donor age, sex, ethnicity and CMV serostatus were compiled alongside the repertoire data. In a later genetic analysis, genome-wide SNP genotypes for about 55% of the roughly 670 donors were used, and that subset was treated as a discovery cohort. All discovery cohort repertoires had been generated on a single sequencing platform. HLA typing included class I and class II loci at four-digit resolution. The number of typed donors differed by locus: about 629-630 for A, B, C, DRB1 and DQB1; some 500 for DQA1; some 590 for DPA1; and about 470 for DPB1. A handful of DR-DQ haplotypes were handled as single units for association and clustering because linkage in the cohort was strong. On average, roughly 200,000 unique TCR beta nucleotide sequences were sequenced per donor among a few hundred genotyped donors of the cohort, with around 19% of those sequences being non-productive. Overall results and qualifications from the work: In a later analysis, most CMV-associated TCR beta chains were found to appear HLA-restricted, with HLA associations seemingly driven largely by CMV exposure. Broadly in line with IMGT annotations, most TCR beta V segments showed up in productive rearrangements about 90% or about 30% of the time in an earlier analysis of 587 of the donors. The study listed 164 TCR beta chains as associated with cytomegalovirus. A later analysis found that HLA-associated TCR beta chains were more clonally expanded and had lower generation probabilities than equally common non-associated chains. Linkage disequilibrium might explain the correlated functional status among segregating V segments, but an unknown experimental factor could not be ruled out. Presence/absence analyses assumed roughly uniform sequencing depth across donors, an assumption that may not hold. Only TCR beta chains were sequenced in this cohort, and the absence of alpha or paired-chain data limited detectable features. Because counts were too low, around 18 rarely observed V segments, including chromosome 9 orphons, were left out of the earlier analysis of 587 of the donors. A further reported finding was that TCR beta sequences accurately predicted the HLA-A and HLA-B alleles for most subjects in the first cohort. In a later analysis, the rate of TCR association differed among HLA loci, with DRB1 alleles having the most associated TCRs and HLA-C alleles having the fewest. In vitro tests confirmed that three of the cytomegalovirus-associated TCR beta chains recognize cytomegalovirus antigens. V-gene and J-gene trimming of TCR beta chains was associated with a missense DCLRE1C variant in a later genetic analysis, and the association was replicated in an independent cohort. The classifier was reported to diagnose cytomegalovirus status with high specificity and sensitivity in both the original and validation cohorts. A cluster of highly shared sequence variants was judged likely to be a technical artifact of the sequencing pipeline. It was suggested by the authors that the approach could potentially be generalized to other disease states and immunological phenotypes. According to a later analysis, parvovirus B19, influenza, CMV and Epstein-Barr virus appeared linked to several top co-occurrence clusters. The 87-base-pair reads could not distinguish some IMGT-functional V segments, including TRBV6-2 and TRBV6-3, so those segments were excluded. In a later analysis, about 16,000 TCR beta sequences were associated with specific HLA alleles at a false discovery rate of 0.05. When HLA alleles, especially DR and DQ, strongly co-occurred, attributing TCR associations to individual alleles was difficult. CMV serostatus was the only immune exposure information available for the cohort. Across donors, most TCR sequences were observed very rarely, whereas some public TCRs were present in many individuals. According to a later genetic analysis, donors in an Asian-associated ancestry cluster had fewer N-insertions in productive TCRs than the roughly 700-donor mean. Because HLA typing was missing for some donors at each locus, association tests included only the typed subset.

The TCR was taken from a female donor in good health and CMV-seronegative. The sequencing sample was made of PBMCs. The V and J segments used are TRBV27 and TRBJ1-4; the D gene assignment is ambiguous. CDR3 loop: CASSLRPTSATNEKLFF. The nucleotide sequence reads as follows: TGTGCCAGCAGCCTGCGGCCGACCTCTGCAACTAATGAAAAACTGTTTTTT.